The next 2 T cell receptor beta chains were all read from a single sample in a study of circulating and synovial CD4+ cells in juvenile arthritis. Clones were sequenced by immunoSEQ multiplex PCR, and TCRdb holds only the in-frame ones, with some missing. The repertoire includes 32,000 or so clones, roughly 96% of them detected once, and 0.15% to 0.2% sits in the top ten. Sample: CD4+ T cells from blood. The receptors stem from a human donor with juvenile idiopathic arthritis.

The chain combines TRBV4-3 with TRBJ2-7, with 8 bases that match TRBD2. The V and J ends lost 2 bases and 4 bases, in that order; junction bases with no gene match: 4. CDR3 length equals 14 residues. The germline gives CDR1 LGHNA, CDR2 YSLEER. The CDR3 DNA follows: TGCGCCAGCAGCCAAAATAGCGGGGTGTACGAGCAGTACTTC. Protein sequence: CASSQNSGVYEQYF.

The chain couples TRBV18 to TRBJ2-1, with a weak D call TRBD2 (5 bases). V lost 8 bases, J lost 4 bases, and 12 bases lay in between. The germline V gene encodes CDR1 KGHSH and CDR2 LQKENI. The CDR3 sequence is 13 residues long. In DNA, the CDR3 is TGTGCCAGCACCGCCGGCGGGTACAATGAGCAGTTCTTC. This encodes CASTAGGYNEQFF.